This T cell receptor (beta chain) was captured by sequencing in a study of shared clonotypes between healthy human individuals. Whole-study results and caveats: Sequencing depth was expected to affect clonotype sharing among donors.

CDR1 and CDR2 (germline): SGHRS, YFSETQ. The CDR3 runs 16 residues. The V gene end was trimmed by 4 bases and the J gene end by 0 bases; junction bases not matched to a gene: 5. Details on this clone: Its specificity is not known.

Unsorted samples relied on about 90 million PBMCs, which served as the source of genomic DNA. Unsorted PBMC replicate PCRs used about 310 ng DNA, 25,000 to 35,000 T cell genomes. This table comes from immunoSEQ multiplex PCR, and its TCRdb copy is limited to in-frame clones, with some not included. The sample lists 530,000 or so clones, 60% to 80% occurring once. The sequenced sample consisted of PBMCs. The clonotype was recovered from a woman in her forties in good health. Some clones in this sample may be carry-over from other donors' samples. The rearrangement joins TRBV5-1 to TRBJ2-1, with TRBD2 matching over 9 bases. CDR3 sequence reads: CASSLRLADSYNEQFF. The CDR3 region has the DNA TGCGCCAGCAGCCTGAGACTAGCGGACTCCTACAATGAGCAGTTCTTC.